This T cell receptor beta chain was sequenced for a study of T cell responses to AZD1222 COVID-19 vaccine. Whole-study results and caveats: Donors skewed white British and female; clonal diversity was possibly underestimated. Along spike, vaccine-associated CD4 TCRs were found throughout, with dominance at 160-218 and 743-854.

Assay used: immunoSEQ multiplex PCR; TCRdb lists only in-frame clones, some missing. The sample lists some 110,000 clones, approximately 87% occurring once. The trim removed 5 bases at V and 4 bases at J, leaving 5 bases unmatched. CDR1 and CDR2 from the germline V gene are MNHEY and SVGEGT. This CDR3 is 14 amino acids long. A remark on this clone: The target antigen is unknown.

The clonotype was recovered from an adult in good health. The chain is built from TRBV6-2 or TRBV6-3 and TRBJ1-5; 7 bases line up with TRBD1. Specimen: peripheral blood, collected on day 0 of AZD1222 vaccination. This chain's CDR3 is CASSLGQENQPQHF. CDR3 nucleotides: TGTGCCAGCAGTCTCGGACAGGAAAATCAGCCCCAGCATTTT.